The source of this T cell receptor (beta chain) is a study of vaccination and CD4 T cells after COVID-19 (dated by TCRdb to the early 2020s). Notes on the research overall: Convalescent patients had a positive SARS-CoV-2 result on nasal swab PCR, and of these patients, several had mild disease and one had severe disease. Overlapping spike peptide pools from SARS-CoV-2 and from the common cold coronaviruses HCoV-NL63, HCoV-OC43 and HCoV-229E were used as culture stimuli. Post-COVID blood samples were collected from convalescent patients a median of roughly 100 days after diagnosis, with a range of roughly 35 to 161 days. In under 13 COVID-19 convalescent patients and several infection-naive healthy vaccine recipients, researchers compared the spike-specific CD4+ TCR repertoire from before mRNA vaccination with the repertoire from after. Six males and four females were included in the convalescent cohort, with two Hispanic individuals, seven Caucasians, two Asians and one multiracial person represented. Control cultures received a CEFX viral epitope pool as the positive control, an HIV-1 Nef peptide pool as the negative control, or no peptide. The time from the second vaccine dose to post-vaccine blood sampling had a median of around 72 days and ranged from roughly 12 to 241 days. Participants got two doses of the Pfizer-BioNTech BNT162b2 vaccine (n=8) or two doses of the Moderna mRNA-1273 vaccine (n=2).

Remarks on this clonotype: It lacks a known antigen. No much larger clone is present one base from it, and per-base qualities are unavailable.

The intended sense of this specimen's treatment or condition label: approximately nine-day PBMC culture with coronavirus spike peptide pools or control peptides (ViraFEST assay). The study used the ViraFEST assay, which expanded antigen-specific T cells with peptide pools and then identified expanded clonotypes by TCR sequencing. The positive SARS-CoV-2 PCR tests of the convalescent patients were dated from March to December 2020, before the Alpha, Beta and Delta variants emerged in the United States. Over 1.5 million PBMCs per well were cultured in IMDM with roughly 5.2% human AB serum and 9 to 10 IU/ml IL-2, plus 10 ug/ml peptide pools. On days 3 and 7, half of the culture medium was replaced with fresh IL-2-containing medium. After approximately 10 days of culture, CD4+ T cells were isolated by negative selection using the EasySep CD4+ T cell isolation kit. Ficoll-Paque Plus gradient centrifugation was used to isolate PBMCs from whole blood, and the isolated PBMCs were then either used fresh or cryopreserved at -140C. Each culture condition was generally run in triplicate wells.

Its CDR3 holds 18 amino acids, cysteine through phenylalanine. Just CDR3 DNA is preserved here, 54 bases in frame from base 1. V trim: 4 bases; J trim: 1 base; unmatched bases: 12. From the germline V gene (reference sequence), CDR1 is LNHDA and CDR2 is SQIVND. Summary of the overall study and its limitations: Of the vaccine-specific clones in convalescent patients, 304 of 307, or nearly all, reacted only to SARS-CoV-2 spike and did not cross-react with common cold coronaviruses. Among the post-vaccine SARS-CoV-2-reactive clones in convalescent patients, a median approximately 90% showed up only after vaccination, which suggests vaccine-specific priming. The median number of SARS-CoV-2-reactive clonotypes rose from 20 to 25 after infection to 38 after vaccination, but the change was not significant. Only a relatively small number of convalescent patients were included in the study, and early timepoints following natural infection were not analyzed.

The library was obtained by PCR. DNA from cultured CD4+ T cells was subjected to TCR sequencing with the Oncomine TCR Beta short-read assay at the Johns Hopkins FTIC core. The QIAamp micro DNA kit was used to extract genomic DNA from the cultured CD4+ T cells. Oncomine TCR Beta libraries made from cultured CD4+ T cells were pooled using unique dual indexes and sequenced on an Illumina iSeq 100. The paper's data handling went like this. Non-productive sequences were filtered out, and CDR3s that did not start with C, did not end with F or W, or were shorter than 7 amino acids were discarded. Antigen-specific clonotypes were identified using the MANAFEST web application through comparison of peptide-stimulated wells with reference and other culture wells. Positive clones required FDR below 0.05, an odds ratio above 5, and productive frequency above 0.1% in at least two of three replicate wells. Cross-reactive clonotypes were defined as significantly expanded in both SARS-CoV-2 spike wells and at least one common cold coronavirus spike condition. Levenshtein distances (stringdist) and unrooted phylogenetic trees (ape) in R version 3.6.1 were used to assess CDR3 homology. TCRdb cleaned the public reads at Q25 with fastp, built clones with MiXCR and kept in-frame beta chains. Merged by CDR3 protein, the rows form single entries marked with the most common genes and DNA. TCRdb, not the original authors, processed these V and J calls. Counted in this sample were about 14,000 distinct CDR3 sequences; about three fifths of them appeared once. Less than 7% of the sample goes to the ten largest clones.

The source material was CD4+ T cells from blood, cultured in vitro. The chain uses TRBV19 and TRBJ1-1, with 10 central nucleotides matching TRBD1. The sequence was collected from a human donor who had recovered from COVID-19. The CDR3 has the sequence CASSTRTGGLSRNTEAFF. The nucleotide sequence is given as TGTGCCAGTAGTACCCGGACAGGGGGATTAAGTCGGAACACTGAAGCTTTCTTT. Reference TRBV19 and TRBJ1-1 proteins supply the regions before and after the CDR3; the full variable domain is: DGGITQSPKYLFRKEGQNVTLSCEQNLNHDAMYWYRQDPGQGLRLIYYSQIVNDFQKGDIAEGYSVSREKKESFPLTVTSAQKNPTAFYLCASSTRTGGLSRNTEAFFGQGTRLTVV.